Listed here are 32 T cell receptor beta chains from one sample, sequenced in a study of T cell repertoires in cytomegalovirus infection. TCRdb used MiXCR to reprocess the reads, holding one entry per CDR3 protein. The sample lists some 560,000 distinct CDR3 sequences, 40% occurring once. These receptors are not linked to any known antigen. Sequenced here: cultured PBMCs, sampled from culture after CMV antigen stimulation. Every receptor here comes from a human donor in good health (CMV status not recorded). Some clones in this sample may be carry-over from other donors' samples.

This clonotype was observed at least ten times. The chain joins TRBV7-8 to TRBJ2-1; D might be TRBD2 (6 bases). Deletions cut 2 bases from V and 8 bases from J, with 25 bases between. CDR1 and CDR2 (germline): SGHVS, FQNEAQ. This CDR3 has 18 residues. CDR3 in amino acids: CASSLWASRDSPGDEQFF. CDR3 DNA sequence: TGTGCCAGCAGCTTATGGGCCAGCCGGGACTCACCCGGGGATGAGCAGTTCTTC.

The V gene is TRBV20-1, the J gene TRBJ2-5, with D hard to call. This CDR3 has 11 residues. From germline, CDR1 is DFQATT and CDR2 SNEGSKA (reference sequence). The CDR3 reads CSGQVEETQYF. For the CDR3, the DNA is TGCAGCGGTCAGGTAGAAGAGACCCAGTACTTC.

The chain recombines TRBV7-6 with TRBJ2-5; D may match TRBD1 or TRBD2 (5 bases each). The CDR3 loop spans 16 amino acids. CDR1 and CDR2 from the germline V gene are SGHVS and FNYEAQ. Trimming shortened V by 5 bases and J by 2 bases, and 18 bases separated the two germline ends. The CDR3 region is CASSQVGVSLQETQYF. The CDR3, as DNA: TGTGCCAGCAGCCAAGTGGGGGTATCGCTGCAAGAGACCCAGTACTTC.

This clonotype was found many times. The V gene is TRBV7-2, the J gene TRBJ2-1, with TRBD2 identical over 10 bases. CDR3 length equals 14 residues. Unmatched junction bases numbered 6, after V lost 4 bases and J lost 9 bases. Germline V gene lookup returns CDR1 SGHTA and CDR2 FQGNSA. The chain's CDR3 is CASSSAGGPSEQFF. CDR3 coding DNA: TGTGCCAGCAGCTCAGCGGGGGGGCCGAGTGAGCAGTTCTTC. The whole variable domain, filled in from reference TRBV7-2 and TRBJ2-1, reads GAGVSQSPSNKVTEKGKDVELRCDPISGHTALYWYRQSLGQGLEFLIYFQGNSAPDKSGLPSDRFSAERTGGSVSTLTIQRTQQEDSAVYLCASSSAGGPSEQFFGPGTRLTVL.

This clonotype was detected only a few times. The chain links TRBV6-5 to TRBJ1-2, with no clear D. V dropped 6 bases and J dropped 7 bases, with 15 bases sitting between them. CDR3 length equals 13 residues. Germline loops: CDR1 MNHEY, CDR2 SVGAGI. The CDR3 coding sequence is TGTGCCAGCAGCCCTGGGTCTGGGATTGGCTACACCTTC. Its protein product is CASSPGSGIGYTF.

The CDR3 nucleotides read TGTGCCAGCACCAAGGGGACTAGCGGGGGGGGGGATACGCAGTATTTT. Translation: CASTKGTSGGGDTQYF. J is TRBJ2-3 and V is TRBV2, with TRBD2 matching over 16 bases. The CDR3 contains 16 residues. The V segment lost 7 bases and the J segment 6 bases; nucleotides outside the gene matches: 7. In germline, CDR1 is SNHLY, CDR2 FYNNEI.

The table lists this clonotype with a few counts. The chain's CDR3 is CASSPYRGETQYF. In DNA, the CDR3 is TGTGCCAGCAGTCCATACCGTGGGGAGACCCAGTACTTC. The chain joins TRBV6-2 or TRBV6-3 to TRBJ2-5, with no clear D. Germline V lookup: CDR1 MNHEY, CDR2 SVGEGT. Trimming took 5 bases from V and 5 from J, leaving 12 bases between them. The CDR3 contains 13 residues.

The CDR3 bases are TGTGCCAGCAGTTTAGGGCTAGATTCCTACGAGCAGTACTTC. Encoded protein: CASSLGLDSYEQYF. This chain joins TRBV12-3 or TRBV12-4 and TRBJ2-7; D call uncertain. The CDR3 spans 14 residues. V lost 1 base and J lost 1, with 8 bases in between.

This clonotype was observed many times. This chain connects TRBV7-8 to TRBJ1-4; D is ambiguous. Trimming cost V 5 bases and J 8 bases, with 12 bases left between them. CDR1 is SGHVS and CDR2 is FQNEAQ in the germline V gene. The CDR3 sequence is 13 residues long. The chain's CDR3 is CASSPNLEEKLFF. DNA of the CDR3: TGTGCCAGCAGCCCGAATCTAGAGGAAAAACTGTTTTTT.

At least ten counts were recorded for this clonotype. The CDR3 DNA sequence: TGTGCCAGCAGCTTAACAAGGGGGGACCTTCGTTATGAGCAGTTCTTC. Translating gives CASSLTRGDLRYEQFF. This chain joins TRBV7-2 and TRBJ2-1; possibly TRBD1 or TRBD2 for D (6 bases each). V was pared by 2 bases and J by 8 bases, with 19 bases between. Germline V lookup: CDR1 SGHTA, CDR2 FQGNSA. This CDR3 region has 16 residues.

The chain recombines TRBV5-4 with TRBJ2-2; D is perhaps TRBD1 or TRBD2 (5 bases each). The CDR3 is made up of 15 amino acids. Trimming left V 4 bases short and J 7 bases short, with 17 bases between. Germline lookup yields CDR1 SGHNT and CDR2 YYREEE (reference sequence). CDR3 DNA: TGTGCCAGCAGCAAGCGACGGGACGGGGACGGGGAGCTGTTTTTT. It specifies CASSKRRDGDGELFF.

This clonotype was observed a handful of times. The genes are TRBV10-3 and TRBJ2-1; D call uncertain. V gave up 2 bases and J gave up 9 bases, with 5 bases separating them. Per germline, CDR1 ENHRY and CDR2 SYGVKD. The CDR3 is 11 amino acids. The CDR3 loop reads CAISELSEQFF. CDR3 coding DNA: TGTGCCATCAGTGAGCTCAGTGAGCAGTTCTTC.

The sample holds a few counts of this clonotype. This sequence joins TRBV6-2 or TRBV6-3 and TRBJ1-5; D is undetermined. CDR3 length: 12 amino acids. Looked up from germline, CDR1 is MNHEY and CDR2 is SVGEGT. Trimming cost V 4 bases and J 1 base, with 2 bases left between them. The CDR3 nucleotides are TGTGCCAGCAGTTGGAGCAATCAGCCCCAGCATTTT. Protein sequence: CASSWSNQPQHF.

The chain links TRBV18 to TRBJ2-2; no definite D call. Germline loops: CDR1 KGHSH, CDR2 LQKENI. V lost 3 bases to trimming and J lost 0 bases, with 5 bases between them. The CDR3 runs 14 residues. The CDR3 DNA sequence: TGTGCCAGCTCACCGCCGACGAACACCGGGGAGCTGTTTTTT. Its translation is CASSPPTNTGELFF.

This chain joins TRBV4-1 and TRBJ2-7, with a weak D call TRBD2 (5 bases). Trimming pared 2 bases from V and 3 bases from J, leaving 17 bases between. The V gene's germline CDR1 is MGHRA and CDR2 YSYEKL. The CDR3 contains 16 residues. The CDR3 DNA follows: TGCGCCAGCAGCCAATACTATCCCCGGGGTAACTACGAGCAGTACTTC. This codes for CASSQYYPRGNYEQYF.

The V call is TRBV11-1, the J call TRBJ2-5; D unclear. This CDR3 is 14 amino acids long. The germline gives CDR1 SGHAT, CDR2 FQDESV (reference sequence). V was clipped by 4 bases and J by 3 bases, with 12 bases between them. The CDR3 is CASSYVARKETQYF. The CDR3 DNA sequence: TGTGCCAGCAGCTACGTCGCGCGAAAAGAGACCCAGTACTTC.

The chain links TRBV7-2 to TRBJ2-1, with TRBD2 identical over 16 bases. This CDR3 is 14 amino acids long. V shed 9 bases, J shed 8 bases, and the junction held 4 bases outside the gene matches. The germline V gene encodes CDR1 SGHTA and CDR2 FQGNSA. The DNA for the CDR3 is TGTGCCAGTAAAGGGACTAGCGGGAGGGATGAGCAGTTCTTC. Protein product: CASKGTSGRDEQFF. The whole variable domain, filled in from reference TRBV7-2 and TRBJ2-1, reads GAGVSQSPSNKVTEKGKDVELRCDPISGHTALYWYRQSLGQGLEFLIYFQGNSAPDKSGLPSDRFSAERTGGSVSTLTIQRTQQEDSAVYLCASKGTSGRDEQFFGPGTRLTVL.

A remark on this clonotype: A much larger clone is a single base away; this may be a read error. The V and J genes are TRBV7-2 and TRBJ2-5, with TRBD2 matching 8 bases. Germline lookup yields CDR1 SGHTA and CDR2 FQGNSA. This CDR3 region has 15 residues. The CDR3 region has the DNA TGTGACAGCAGCTTAAATCGGGGGGGGCAAGAGACCCAGTACTTC. Its protein is CDSSLNRGGQETQYF.

On this clonotype: The conserved phenylalanine or tryptophan is not found at the CDR3 terminus, so this likely reflects a read error. The V gene is TRBV7-2, the J gene TRBJ2-7; D uncertain. V was trimmed by 5 bases and J by 0 bases, leaving 11 bases between them. The length of the CDR3 is 14 residues. CDR1 SGHTA and CDR2 FQGNSA come from the germline V gene. The CDR3 sequence is CASSRARNSYEQYL. CDR3 nucleotide sequence: TGTGCCAGCAGCCGGGCGCGCAACTCCTACGAGCAGTACTTA.

Comments on this clonotype: Possible read error: a much larger clone is one base away. J is TRBJ2-3 and V is TRBV7-6, with a weak D call TRBD2 (5 bases). The CDR3 totals 13 residues. Germline CDR1 reads SGHVS; CDR2 reads FNYEAQ. Trimming left V 5 bases short and J 2 bases short, with 8 bases between. The CDR3 is CASSRRDTDTQYF. Here the CDR3 DNA reads TGTGCCAGCAGCCGCCGGGACACAGATACGCAGTATTTT. Full variable domain (remainder filled in from reference TRBV7-6 and TRBJ2-3): GAGVSQSPRYKVTKRGQDVALRCDPISGHVSLYWYRQALGQGPEFLTYFNYEAQQDKSGLPNDRFSAERPEGSISTLTIQRTEQRDSAMYRCASSRRDTDTQYFGPGTRLTVL.

This clonotype was detected only a few times. The rearrangement uses TRBV6-5 and TRBJ1-1, with 7 bases matching TRBD1. Trimming removed 5 bases from V and 1 base from J; junction bases left unmatched: 4. Germline CDR1 is MNHEY and CDR2 is SVGAGI. CDR3 length: 14 residues. The CDR3, as DNA: TGTGCCAGCAGTGGGGGACAGACGAACACTGAAGCTTTCTTT. It encodes CASSGGQTNTEAFF.

CDR3 sequence (DNA): TGCGCCAGCAGCCAAGATCAGGTGTCGGGCTACAGCACAGATACGCAGTATTTT. Protein product: CASSQDQVSGYSTDTQYF. V is TRBV4-3 and J is TRBJ2-3; no definite D call. This CDR3 comprises 18 residues. Trimming took off 0 bases at V and 0 bases at J, with 16 bases between the two ends. Germline CDR1 LGHNA, CDR2 YSLEER.

This clonotype was found a few times. The V and J genes are TRBV7-6 and TRBJ1-1; 7 positions match TRBD1. Germline assignment: CDR1 SGHVS and CDR2 FNYEAQ. This CDR3 contains 12 residues. Here the CDR3 reads CTGGGYNTEAFF. The CDR3 region has the DNA TGTACCGGAGGGGGCTATAACACTGAAGCTTTCTTT.

The J gene is TRBJ2-1, the V gene TRBV6-1; TRBD1 or TRBD2 may be the D gene (6 bases each). Germline lookup yields CDR1 MNHNS and CDR2 SASEGT. CDR3 length: 13 residues. V shed 10 bases and J shed 7 bases, with 17 bases lying between them. The DNA of the CDR3 is TGTGCCACTAGGGGGGAGATTGAGAATGAGCAGTTCTTC. It specifies CATRGEIENEQFF.

The V gene is TRBV7-2, the J gene TRBJ2-5, with D unresolved. The germline V gene has CDR1 SGHTA and CDR2 FQGNSA. The V end lost 1 base, the J end lost 3 bases, and 3 bases lay between the germline ends. This CDR3 is built from 12 residues. CDR3 sequence reads: CASSLVKETQYF. The DNA for the CDR3 is TGTGCCAGCAGCTTAGTGAAAGAGACCCAGTACTTC.

The chain uses TRBV7-9 and TRBJ2-1, with D unresolved. Germline V lookup: CDR1 SEHNR, CDR2 FQNEAQ (reference sequence). The CDR3 totals 17 residues. V dropped 0 bases and J dropped 5 bases, with 17 bases sitting between them. The CDR3 is CASSLAPAAILDNEQFF. CDR3 nucleotide sequence: TGTGCCAGCAGCTTAGCCCCGGCGGCTATCCTCGACAATGAGCAGTTCTTC. The full variable domain, with the rest looked up from reference TRBV7-9 and TRBJ2-1, is DTGVSQNPRHKITKRGQNVTFRCDPISEHNRLYWYRQTLGQGPEFLTYFQNEAQLEKSRLLSDRFSAERPKGSFSTLEIQRTEQGDSAMYLCASSLAPAAILDNEQFFGPGTRLTVL.

This sequence joins TRBV12-3 or TRBV12-4 and TRBJ2-5; D is uncertain. V was clipped by 0 bases and J by 1 base, with 18 bases between them. The CDR3 is made up of 18 amino acids. CDR3 nucleotides: TGTGCCAGCAGTTTAGCGCCCCCCCCTCAGCTGGGCCAAGAGACCCAGTACTTC. Its translation: CASSLAPPPQLGQETQYF.

V gene TRBV6-1 combines with J gene TRBJ2-7, with D possibly being TRBD1 or TRBD2 (5 bases each). CDR1 is MNHNS and CDR2 is SASEGT in the germline V gene. V was pared by 7 bases and J by 0 bases, with 16 bases between. The CDR3 has 15 residues. CDR3 sequence: CASNDWDPGSYEQYF. The CDR3 coding sequence is TGTGCCAGCAACGACTGGGACCCTGGCTCCTACGAGCAGTACTTC.

The rearrangement uses TRBV3-1 and TRBJ1-6, with D unclear. Germline-derived CDR1 and CDR2 are LGHDT and YNNKEL (reference sequence). This CDR3 spans 13 amino acids. V lost 8 bases, J lost 14 bases, and 19 bases lay in between. The CDR3 nucleotides read TGTGCCAGCTCTCTGGGAGCGGTCAGATCCCTCCACTTT. Encoded protein: CASSLGAVRSLHF.

As DNA, the CDR3 is TGTGCCAGCAGACCTGGAGGGACAGGGGACGAGACCCAGTACTTC. This translates into CASRPGGTGDETQYF. The chain links TRBV5-4 to TRBJ2-5; 10 bases align to TRBD1. With 5 bases clipped from V and 5 bases from J, the junction kept 9 bases outside the gene matches. This CDR3 contains 15 residues. From germline, CDR1 is SGHNT and CDR2 YYREEE (reference sequence).

The chain carries TRBV2 and TRBJ2-5; D unresolved. This CDR3 region has 12 residues. Germline V CDR1 and CDR2: SNHLY, FYNNEI. V was cut by 8 bases and J by 9 bases, with 16 bases left in between. Written as DNA, the CDR3 is TGTGCCAGCGGTGGCCCATTTGAGGCCCAGTACTTC. Translated, it gives CASGGPFEAQYF.

The chain uses TRBV7-9 and TRBJ1-5; 9 bases align to TRBD1. This CDR3 is 14 amino acids long. Germline V gene lookup returns CDR1 SEHNR and CDR2 FQNEAQ (reference sequence). V lost 5 bases and J lost 7; bases outside the gene matches: 6. The CDR3 protein is CASSLGDRAQPQHF. CDR3 coding DNA: TGTGCCAGCAGCCTAGGGGACAGGGCGCAGCCCCAGCATTTT.